This is a list of T cell receptor beta chains from one sample in a study of cytomegalovirus exposure and HLA in healthy donors. Some clones are missing from TCRdb's copy, which holds only in-frame ones; the method was immunoSEQ multiplex PCR. The top ten clones hold about an eighth of a sample with 30,000 to 40,000 clones, roughly 88% of them seen once. The sequenced sample consisted of PBMCs. The source is a middle-aged woman in good health and CMV-seropositive. The CDR3 runs from the conserved cysteine through the conserved F or W. The order of the fields is J gene, clone size, V gene, D gene, CDR3 protein, CDR3 DNA. The D gene is left open where the match is weak. Expanded clones get a size class; other rows say once, few or many, or leave the size out.

j_call: TRBJ2-1
clone_size: -
v_call: TRBV7-9
d_call: TRBD1
cdr3_aa: CASSLDGTGGGEQFF
cdr3_nt: TGTGCCAGCAGCTTAGATGGGACAGGGGGAGGCGAGCAGTTCTTC

j_call: TRBJ2-2
clone_size: -
v_call: TRBV19
d_call: -
cdr3_aa: CASSPQGGTGELFF
cdr3_nt: TGTGCCAGTAGTCCACAGGGCGGCACCGGGGAGCTGTTTTTT

j_call: TRBJ1-1
clone_size: -
v_call: TRBV27
d_call: TRBD1
cdr3_aa: CASSLFQGALEAFF
cdr3_nt: TGTGCCAGCAGTTTATTCCAGGGGGCCCTGGAAGCTTTCTTT

j_call: TRBJ1-4
clone_size: -
v_call: TRBV7-6
d_call: TRBD1
cdr3_aa: CASSSPLRQGSNEKLFF
cdr3_nt: TGTGCCAGCAGCTCCCCCCTCCGACAGGGGTCAAATGAAAAACTGTTTTTT

j_call: TRBJ1-2
clone_size: -
v_call: TRBV19
d_call: -
cdr3_aa: CASSINRESYGYTF
cdr3_nt: TGTGCCAGTAGTATCAACAGGGAGTCTTATGGCTACACCTTC

j_call: TRBJ2-7
clone_size: -
v_call: TRBV5-4
d_call: -
cdr3_aa: CASSSQDYEQYF
cdr3_nt: TGTGCCAGCAGCTCGCAGGACTACGAGCAGTACTTC

j_call: TRBJ2-7
clone_size: -
v_call: TRBV28
d_call: TRBD1
cdr3_aa: CASRAPGQGAYEQYF
cdr3_nt: TGTGCCAGCAGAGCTCCGGGACAGGGCGCCTACGAGCAGTACTTC

j_call: TRBJ1-1
clone_size: once
v_call: TRBV5-1
d_call: TRBD1
cdr3_aa: CASSLFGGLQGAVTEAFF
cdr3_nt: TGCGCCAGCAGCTTGTTCGGAGGGTTACAGGGGGCAGTCACTGAAGCTTTCTTT

j_call: TRBJ2-1
clone_size: -
v_call: TRBV15
d_call: -
cdr3_aa: CATSRALSGEQFF
cdr3_nt: TGTGCCACCAGCAGAGCTCTCTCGGGTGAGCAGTTCTTC

j_call: TRBJ2-7
clone_size: -
v_call: TRBV7-8
d_call: -
cdr3_aa: CASSLAVSYEQYF
cdr3_nt: TGTGCCAGCAGCTTGGCAGTTTCCTACGAGCAGTACTTC

j_call: TRBJ2-7
clone_size: -
v_call: TRBV5-6
d_call: TRBD1
cdr3_aa: CASSWDRGEQYF
cdr3_nt: TGTGCCAGCAGCTGGGACAGGGGAGAGCAGTACTTC

j_call: TRBJ2-2
clone_size: -
v_call: TRBV11-2
d_call: TRBD2
cdr3_aa: CASSLGTSGGGELFF
cdr3_nt: TGTGCCAGCAGCTTAGGGACTAGCGGGGGAGGGGAGCTGTTTTTT

j_call: TRBJ2-3
clone_size: -
v_call: TRBV10-1
d_call: TRBD2
cdr3_aa: CASSDSRALAGTSTDTQYF
cdr3_nt: TGCGCCAGCAGTGATAGCAGAGCGCTAGCGGGTACTAGCACAGATACGCAGTATTTT

j_call: TRBJ1-1
clone_size: once
v_call: TRBV7-9
d_call: TRBD1
cdr3_aa: CASSPGTGVNTEAFF
cdr3_nt: TGTGCCAGCAGCCCCGGGACAGGGGTGAACACTGAAGCTTTCTTT

j_call: TRBJ2-7
clone_size: -
v_call: TRBV7-2
d_call: -
cdr3_aa: CASSLDRRGFNEQYF
cdr3_nt: TGTGCCAGCAGCTTAGACCGTCGGGGGTTCAACGAGCAGTACTTC

j_call: TRBJ1-4
clone_size: -
v_call: TRBV18
d_call: TRBD1
cdr3_aa: CASSPPTGTGEEKLFF
cdr3_nt: TGTGCCAGCTCACCCCCTACCGGGACAGGGGAGGAAAAACTGTTTTTT

j_call: TRBJ2-1
clone_size: -
v_call: TRBV7-8
d_call: -
cdr3_aa: CASSLADGAYNEQFF
cdr3_nt: TGTGCCAGCAGCTTAGCGGACGGGGCCTACAATGAGCAGTTCTTC

j_call: TRBJ1-1
clone_size: -
v_call: TRBV7-2
d_call: TRBD1
cdr3_aa: CASSLPGQGGNSAFF
cdr3_nt: TGTGCCAGCAGCTTACCGGGACAGGGAGGAAATTCAGCTTTCTTT

j_call: TRBJ1-1
clone_size: -
v_call: TRBV27
d_call: -
cdr3_aa: CASSPSEMVNTEAFF
cdr3_nt: TGTGCCAGCAGTCCGTCCGAGATGGTAAACACTGAAGCTTTCTTT

j_call: TRBJ2-2
clone_size: -
v_call: TRBV9
d_call: TRBD2
cdr3_aa: CASSARLAGDANTGELFF
cdr3_nt: TGTGCCAGCAGCGCCAGACTAGCGGGGGATGCGAACACCGGGGAGCTGTTTTTT

j_call: TRBJ1-4
clone_size: -
v_call: TRBV13
d_call: TRBD1
cdr3_aa: CASSLFGQGAEKLFF
cdr3_nt: TGTGCCAGCAGCTTATTTGGACAGGGGGCTGAAAAACTGTTTTTT

j_call: TRBJ1-2
clone_size: once
v_call: TRBV6-6
d_call: -
cdr3_aa: CASSRLQGYGYTF
cdr3_nt: TGTGCCAGCAGCCGCCTCCAGGGCTATGGCTACACCTTC

j_call: TRBJ1-4
clone_size: -
v_call: TRBV2
d_call: -
cdr3_aa: CASSEQGLTNEKLFF
cdr3_nt: TGTGCCAGCAGTGAACAGGGGTTAACTAATGAAAAACTGTTTTTT

j_call: TRBJ1-2
clone_size: -
v_call: TRBV5-1
d_call: -
cdr3_aa: CASSPYESRGGYTF
cdr3_nt: TGCGCCAGCAGCCCGTACGAGTCCCGAGGTGGCTACACCTTC

j_call: TRBJ2-7
clone_size: once
v_call: TRBV10-3
d_call: -
cdr3_aa: CAISNSGEQYF
cdr3_nt: TGTGCCATCAGTAACAGTGGCGAGCAGTACTTC

j_call: TRBJ2-1
clone_size: -
v_call: TRBV4-3
d_call: -
cdr3_aa: CASSQDLREFYNEQFF
cdr3_nt: TGCGCCAGCAGCCAGGACCTTAGGGAGTTCTACAATGAGCAGTTCTTC

j_call: TRBJ2-1
clone_size: -
v_call: TRBV9
d_call: -
cdr3_aa: CASSSRVNEQFF
cdr3_nt: TGTGCCAGCAGCTCCAGGGTCAATGAGCAGTTCTTC

j_call: TRBJ1-1
clone_size: few
v_call: TRBV29-1
d_call: -
cdr3_aa: CSVVDTEAFF
cdr3_nt: TGCAGCGTTGTAGACACTGAAGCTTTCTTT

j_call: TRBJ2-7
clone_size: once
v_call: TRBV6-6
d_call: TRBD1
cdr3_aa: CASSYPDREHEQYF
cdr3_nt: TGTGCCAGCAGTTACCCCGACAGGGAGCACGAGCAGTACTTC

j_call: TRBJ1-6
clone_size: -
v_call: TRBV5-4
d_call: -
cdr3_aa: CASSPPRGSHYNSPLHF
cdr3_nt: TGTGCCAGCAGCCCACCAAGGGGCAGTCACTATAATTCACCCCTCCACTTT